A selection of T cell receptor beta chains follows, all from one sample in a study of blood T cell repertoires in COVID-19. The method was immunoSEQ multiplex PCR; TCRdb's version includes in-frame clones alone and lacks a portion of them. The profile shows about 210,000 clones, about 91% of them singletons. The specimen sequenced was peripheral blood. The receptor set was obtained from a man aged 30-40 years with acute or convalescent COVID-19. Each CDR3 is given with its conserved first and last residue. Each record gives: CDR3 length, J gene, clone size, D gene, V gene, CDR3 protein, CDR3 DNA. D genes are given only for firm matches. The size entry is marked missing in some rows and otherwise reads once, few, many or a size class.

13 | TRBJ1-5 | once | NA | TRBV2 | CASGDSVNQPQHF | TGTGCCAGCGGTGACAGCGTCAATCAGCCCCAGCATTTT
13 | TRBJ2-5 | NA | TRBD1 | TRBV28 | CASGRDRKETQYF | TGTGCCAGCGGGCGGGACAGGAAAGAGACCCAGTACTTC
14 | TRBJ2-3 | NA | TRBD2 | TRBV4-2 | CASSRGGTSDTQYF | TGTGCCAGCAGTAGGGGAGGGACGTCAGATACGCAGTATTTT
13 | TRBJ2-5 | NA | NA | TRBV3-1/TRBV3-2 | CASSPLFQETQYF | TGTGCCAGCAGCCCCCTTTTCCAAGAGACCCAGTACTTC
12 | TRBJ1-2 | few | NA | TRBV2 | CASSVGAYGYTF | TGTGCCAGCAGTGTAGGGGCCTATGGCTACACCTTC
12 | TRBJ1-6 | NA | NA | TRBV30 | CAWSLLFSPLHF | TGTGCCTGGAGTTTATTATTCTCACCCCTCCACTTT
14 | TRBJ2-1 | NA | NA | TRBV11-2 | CASRTRGAYNEQFF | TGTGCCAGCAGGACGCGCGGAGCCTACAATGAGCAGTTCTTC
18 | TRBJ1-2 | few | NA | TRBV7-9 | CASSPRDEGLLLGYGYTF | TGTGCCAGCAGCCCCCGGGACGAGGGACTTTTACTCGGCTATGGCTACACCTTC
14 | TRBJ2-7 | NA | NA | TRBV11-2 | CASSLAQSDYEQYF | TGTGCCAGCAGCTTAGCCCAGTCTGACTACGAGCAGTACTTC
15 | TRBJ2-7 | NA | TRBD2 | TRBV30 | CAWSVRAGGPYEQYF | TGTGCCTGGAGTGTCAGAGCGGGAGGCCCCTACGAGCAGTACTTC
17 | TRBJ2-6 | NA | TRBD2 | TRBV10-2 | CASRVAGGLSGANVLTF | TGCGCCAGCAGAGTGGCGGGAGGGCTCTCTGGGGCCAACGTCCTGACTTTC
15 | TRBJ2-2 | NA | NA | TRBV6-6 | CASIARGLNTGELFF | TGTGCCAGCATCGCCCGTGGGCTGAACACCGGGGAGCTGTTTTTT
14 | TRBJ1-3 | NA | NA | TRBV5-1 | CASSLDTKVDTIYF | TGCGCCAGCAGCTTGGACACTAAAGTTGACACCATATATTTT
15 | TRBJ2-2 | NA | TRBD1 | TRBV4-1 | CASSQPGQATGELFF | TGCGCCAGCAGCCAGCCGGGACAGGCTACCGGGGAGCTGTTTTTT
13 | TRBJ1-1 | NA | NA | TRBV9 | CASSVSMNTEAFF | TGTGCCAGCAGCGTGTCAATGAACACTGAAGCTTTCTTT
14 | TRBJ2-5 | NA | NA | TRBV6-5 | CAISRATFQETQYF | TGTGCCATCTCTCGAGCCACCTTTCAAGAGACCCAGTACTTC
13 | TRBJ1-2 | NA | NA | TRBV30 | CAWSVFTTYGYTF | TGTGCCTGGAGTGTATTTACAACCTATGGCTACACCTTC
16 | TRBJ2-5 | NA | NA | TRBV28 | CASSLGGLGARETQYF | TGTGCCAGCAGTTTGGGGGGTTTGGGAGCTAGAGAGACCCAGTACTTC
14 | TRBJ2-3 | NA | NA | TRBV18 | CASSPTFSTDTQYF | TGTGCCAGCTCACCGACATTTAGCACAGATACGCAGTATTTT
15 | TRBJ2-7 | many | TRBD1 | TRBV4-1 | CASSQDRTGGYEQYF | TGCGCCAGCAGCCAAGACAGGACAGGGGGCTACGAGCAGTACTTC
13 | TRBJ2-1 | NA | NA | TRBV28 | CASRRVNNGEQFF | TGTGCCAGCAGGCGCGTTAATAACGGTGAGCAGTTCTTC
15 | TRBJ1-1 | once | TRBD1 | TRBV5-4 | CASSLEQGADTEAFF | TGTGCCAGCAGCTTGGAGCAGGGGGCAGACACTGAAGCTTTCTTT
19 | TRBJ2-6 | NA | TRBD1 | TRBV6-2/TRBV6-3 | CASSSIPGQRSSGANVLTF | TGTGCCAGCAGCTCGATTCCGGGACAGAGGTCCTCTGGGGCCAACGTCCTGACTTTC
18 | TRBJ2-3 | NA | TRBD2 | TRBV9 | CASSVGTSGRVGTDTQYF | TGTGCCAGCAGCGTTGGGACTAGCGGGAGAGTCGGGACAGATACGCAGTATTTT
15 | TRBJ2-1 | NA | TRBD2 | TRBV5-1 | CASSPTSGTYNEQFF | TGCGCCAGCAGCCCGACTAGCGGGACCTACAATGAGCAGTTCTTC
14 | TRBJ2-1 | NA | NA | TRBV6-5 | CASSYVASGNEQFF | TGTGCCAGCAGTTACGTCGCTAGTGGCAATGAGCAGTTCTTC
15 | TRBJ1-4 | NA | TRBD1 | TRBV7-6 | CASSLQGAARNGLFF | TGTGCCAGCAGCTTACAGGGGGCCGCCCGTAACGGACTGTTTTTT
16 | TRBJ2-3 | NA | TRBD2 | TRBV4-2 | CASSQGASGDTDTQYF | TGTGCCAGCAGCCAAGGCGCTAGCGGGGACACAGATACGCAGTATTTT
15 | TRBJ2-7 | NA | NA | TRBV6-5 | CASKATRQKAYEQYF | TGTGCCAGCAAGGCAACCCGACAGAAAGCCTACGAGCAGTACTTC
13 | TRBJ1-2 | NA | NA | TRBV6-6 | CASGISSSGVITF | TGTGCCAGCGGCATCTCGTCCTCCGGGGTTATCACCTTC
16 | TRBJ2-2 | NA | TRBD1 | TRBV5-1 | CASSDTGTGDTGELFF | TGCGCCAGCAGCGACACCGGGACAGGGGACACCGGGGAGCTGTTTTTT
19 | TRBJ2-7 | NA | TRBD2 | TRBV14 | CASSQVRTSGRLGPYEQYF | TGTGCCAGCAGCCAAGTCCGGACTAGCGGGAGGCTAGGTCCTTACGAGCAGTACTTC
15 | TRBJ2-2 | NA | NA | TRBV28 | CASRTSGLGTGELFF | TGTGCCAGCAGAACGTCAGGGCTGGGCACCGGGGAGCTGTTTTTT